The 27 T cell receptor beta chains listed next were all sequenced from one sample in a study of OX40 agonist ivuxolimab in advanced cancers. Sequencing was performed with immunoSEQ multiplex PCR; in TCRdb, only in-frame clones are kept and a portion is missing. In the table there are around 98,000 clones, about 83% of which are singletons. The sequences come from CD4+ or CD8+ T cells sorted from blood, collected in a trial of the OX40 agonist ivuxolimab. These receptors were taken from an adult with an advanced solid tumor such as melanoma, head and neck, liver or kidney cancer.

This chain joins TRBV19 and TRBJ2-5; the D gene is possibly TRBD1 (6 bases). This CDR3 is 16 amino acids long. V dropped 2 bases and J dropped 1 base, with 14 bases sitting between them. CDR1 LNHDA and CDR2 SQIVND come from the germline V gene (reference sequence). Here the CDR3 DNA reads TGTGCCAGTAGTATACTCAGTGGGGGCTTCCAAGAGACCCAGTACTTC. Translating gives CASSILSGGFQETQYF. Full variable domain (missing parts from reference TRBV19 and TRBJ2-5): DGGITQSPKYLFRKEGQNVTLSCEQNLNHDAMYWYRQDPGQGLRLIYYSQIVNDFQKGDIAEGYSVSREKKESFPLTVTSAQKNPTAFYLCASSILSGGFQETQYFGPGTRLLVL.

The DNA for the CDR3 is TGCGCCAGCAGCCAAGATCGTGGGGGGACCTACACAGATACGCAGTATTTT. Translating it yields CASSQDRGGTYTDTQYF. The chain couples TRBV4-1 to TRBJ2-3; D perhaps matches TRBD2 (6 bases). Germline values: CDR1 MGHRA, CDR2 YSYEKL. V was clipped by 0 bases and J by 2 bases, with 15 bases between them. The CDR3 runs 17 residues.

This rearrangement joins TRBV5-6 to TRBJ1-5, with TRBD1 matching over 10 bases. V gave up 6 bases and J gave up 2 bases; unmatched junction bases: 8. The CDR3 runs to 16 residues. Germline lookup yields CDR1 SGHDT and CDR2 YYEEEE. CDR3 in DNA: TGTGCCAGCACTCGACAGGGGGCATTCGGCAATCAGCCCCAGCATTTT. It codes for CASTRQGAFGNQPQHF.

This chain links TRBV29-1 with TRBJ2-5; D not certain. Germline V gene lookup returns CDR1 SQVTM and CDR2 ANQGSEA. The CDR3 totals 11 residues. V gave up 7 bases and J gave up 5 bases, with 11 bases separating them. CDR3 DNA: TGCAGCGCTCAGCCAAGGGAGACCCAGTACTTC. Protein product: CSAQPRETQYF.

V is TRBV7-6 and J is TRBJ1-4, with a weak D call TRBD1 (5 bases). The V gene lost 7 bases and the J gene lost 6 bases, with 15 bases spanning the gap. Looked up from germline, CDR1 is SGHVS and CDR2 is FNYEAQ. The CDR3 covers 14 residues. CDR3 DNA: TGTGCCAGCACCCGGGTAGGGGTGGATGAAAAACTGTTTTTT. Protein product: CASTRVGVDEKLFF. The full variable domain, with the rest looked up from reference TRBV7-6 and TRBJ1-4, is GAGVSQSPRYKVTKRGQDVALRCDPISGHVSLYWYRQALGQGPEFLTYFNYEAQQDKSGLPNDRFSAERPEGSISTLTIQRTEQRDSAMYRCASTRVGVDEKLFFGSGTQLSVL.

The chain uses TRBV18 and TRBJ1-4; 8 bases are a match to TRBD1. The CDR3 covers 12 residues. The trim removed 6 bases at V and 7 bases at J, leaving 1 base unmatched. Germline CDR1 and CDR2: KGHSH and LQKENI. For the CDR3, the DNA is TGTGCCAGCTCGGACAGGGTTGAAAAACTGTTTTTT. Translation: CASSDRVEKLFF.

The chain links TRBV7-8 to TRBJ2-2; 7 bases are a match to TRBD1. With V trimmed by 1 base and J by 7 bases, 3 bases remained unmatched. CDR1 is SGHVS and CDR2 is FQNEAQ in the germline V gene. This CDR3 contains 14 residues. The CDR3 DNA reads as TGTGCCAGCAGCTTAGGGGGGACAGTCGGGGAGCTGTTTTTT. Translation: CASSLGGTVGELFF.

The chain uses TRBV11-2 and TRBJ2-7; TRBD1 is a possible D gene (7 bases). V was pared by 4 bases and J by 7 bases, with 17 bases between. CDR1 and CDR2 from the germline V gene are SGHAT and FQNNGV. The CDR3 covers 14 residues. CDR3 loop: CASSSRQGAGEQYF. CDR3 nucleotide sequence: TGTGCCAGCAGCTCCCGACAGGGCGCGGGAGAGCAGTACTTC.

The rearrangement links TRBV5-1 to TRBJ1-3; unclear D gene. Per the germline V gene, CDR1 is SGHRS and CDR2 is YFSETQ. With 4 bases removed from V and 2 bases from J, the gap between germline ends came to 10 bases. The CDR3 totals 14 residues. The CDR3 loop reads CASSPTVTGNTIYF. The CDR3 DNA follows: TGCGCCAGCAGCCCGACGGTAACTGGAAACACCATATATTTT.

V is TRBV18 and J is TRBJ1-1, with no clear D. Germline CDR1 reads KGHSH; CDR2 reads LQKENI. Trimming removed 2 bases from V and 3 bases from J, with 10 bases in between. This CDR3 is 14 amino acids long. CDR3 in amino acids: CASSPWVFDTEAFF. In DNA form, the CDR3 reads TGTGCCAGCTCACCATGGGTATTTGACACTGAAGCTTTCTTT.

V and J are TRBV6-5 and TRBJ1-1; D may be TRBD1 (5 bases). This CDR3 contains 14 residues. Trimming cost V 7 bases and J 1 base, with 13 bases left between them. Germline V gene lookup returns CDR1 MNHEY and CDR2 SVGAGI. CDR3 nucleotides: TGTGCCAGCACTCCCGTCCAGGGGAACACTGAAGCTTTCTTT. Translation gives CASTPVQGNTEAFF.

J is TRBJ1-5 and V is TRBV7-2; D unresolved. The CDR3 length is 15 residues. Germline CDR1 and CDR2: SGHTA and FQGNSA. V was cut by 3 bases and J by 1 base, with 10 bases left in between. This CDR3 reads CASSLKGGSNQPQHF. CDR3 coding DNA: TGTGCCAGCAGCTTGAAAGGAGGAAGCAATCAGCCCCAGCATTTT.

V usage is TRBV5-1 and J usage is TRBJ2-7, with a weak D call TRBD1 (6 bases). This CDR3 is built from 16 residues. V was trimmed by 3 bases and J by 7 bases, leaving 23 bases between them. Germline-derived CDR1 and CDR2 are SGHRS and YFSETQ. This CDR3 is CASSWDGRDTAFEQYF. As DNA, the CDR3 is TGCGCCAGCAGCTGGGACGGTCGGGACACGGCGTTTGAGCAGTACTTC.

The V call is TRBV7-3, the J call TRBJ1-5; no clear D gene. The CDR3 length is 13 residues. The V end lost 2 bases, the J end lost 4 bases, and 6 bases lay between the germline ends. Germline CDR1 reads SGHTA; CDR2 reads FQGTGA. CDR3 residues: CASSLDGNQPQHF. The CDR3 DNA reads TGTGCCAGCAGCTTAGACGGAAATCAGCCCCAGCATTTT.

The chain joins TRBV29-1 to TRBJ2-1; D call uncertain. CDR1 is SQVTM, CDR2 ANQGSEA, per germline. This CDR3 comprises 10 residues. V was shortened by 3 bases and J by 8 bases, with 5 bases between the two germline ends. The CDR3: CSVETDEQFF. The CDR3 DNA sequence: TGCAGCGTTGAGACGGATGAGCAGTTCTTC.

The V and J genes are TRBV7-6 and TRBJ2-1; no firm D call. The CDR3 has 12 amino acids. Germline V lookup: CDR1 SGHVS, CDR2 FNYEAQ. V was shortened by 3 bases and J by 7 bases, with 7 bases between the two germline ends. The CDR3 is CASSFTPNEQFF. Here the CDR3 DNA reads TGTGCCAGCAGCTTCACACCTAATGAGCAGTTCTTC.

This clone has only one observation. The chain recombines TRBV18 with TRBJ2-5; a weak D match, TRBD1 (6 bases). The CDR3 is 17 residues long. V dropped 0 bases and J dropped 1 base, with 15 bases sitting between them. Germline loops: CDR1 KGHSH, CDR2 LQKENI. The CDR3 is CASSPPGLGATQETQYF. The CDR3 DNA follows: TGTGCCAGCTCACCACCGGGGTTGGGGGCGACCCAAGAGACCCAGTACTTC.

V is TRBV5-1 and J is TRBJ2-3, with a tentative D call TRBD2 (5 bases). Trimming stripped 2 bases from V and 3 bases from J, with 19 bases between. This CDR3 contains 17 residues. CDR1 SGHRS and CDR2 YFSETQ come from the germline V gene. Here the CDR3 reads CASSFPREGMVTDTQYF. The CDR3 DNA sequence: TGCGCCAGCAGCTTTCCTCGGGAAGGGATGGTGACAGATACGCAGTATTTT.

The chain employs TRBV5-1 and TRBJ2-2; tentatively, D is TRBD1 or TRBD2 (5 bases each). Germline assignment: CDR1 SGHRS and CDR2 YFSETQ. CDR3 size: 14 residues. The germline V and J ends were trimmed by 4 bases and 3 bases, with 10 bases remaining between them. The chain's CDR3 is CASSAGTDTGELFF. DNA for the CDR3: TGCGCCAGCAGCGCCGGGACCGACACCGGGGAGCTGTTTTTT.

This chain joins TRBV18 and TRBJ1-3, with D possibly matching TRBD1 (6 bases). The CDR3 is 15 residues long. Germline V gene sequence: CDR1 KGHSH, CDR2 LQKENI. Trimming shortened V by 4 bases and J by 4 bases, and 14 bases separated the two germline ends. The CDR3: CASSLEQGWGNTIYF. As DNA, the CDR3 is TGTGCCAGCTCACTCGAACAGGGCTGGGGAAACACCATATATTTT.

This sequence joins TRBV11-2 and TRBJ1-2, with D perhaps TRBD1 (5 bases). The CDR3 has 15 amino acids. Trimming left V 4 bases short and J 3 bases short, with 15 bases between. Germline-derived CDR1 and CDR2 are SGHAT and FQNNGV. This chain's CDR3 is CASSSRGERDYGYTF. The CDR3 DNA is TGTGCCAGCAGCTCGAGGGGCGAGCGCGACTATGGCTACACCTTC.

The V call is TRBV4-2, the J call TRBJ1-1; 9 nucleotides agree with TRBD1. V was clipped by 4 bases and J by 4 bases; unmatched bases: 13. The CDR3 has 17 amino acids. Germline assignment: CDR1 LGHNA and CDR2 YNFKEQ. The CDR3, as DNA: TGTGCCAGCAGCCCAAAGCTACAGGGGGCGCGGGGCACTGAAGCTTTCTTT. Its protein is CASSPKLQGARGTEAFF.

The chain employs TRBV2 and TRBJ2-7; D may be TRBD2 (6 bases). V was clipped by 4 bases and J by 5 bases, with 12 bases between them. This CDR3 is built from 13 residues. Germline V gene lookup returns CDR1 SNHLY and CDR2 FYNNEI. This chain's CDR3 is CASSVEEGHEQYF. The CDR3 nucleotides are TGTGCCAGCAGTGTTGAGGAGGGACACGAGCAGTACTTC.

The V call is TRBV18, the J call TRBJ2-7; D possibly uses TRBD1 or TRBD2 (7 bases each). The CDR3 is made up of 19 amino acids. The V and J ends lost 2 bases and 7 bases respectively, with 30 bases between them. In germline, CDR1 is KGHSH, CDR2 LQKENI. CDR3 sequence reads: CASSPNAPGGTGDSWEQYF. In DNA form, the CDR3 reads TGTGCCAGCTCACCAAACGCTCCGGGGGGAACAGGGGATTCTTGGGAGCAGTACTTC. The entire variable domain, with the rest obtained from reference TRBV18 and TRBJ2-7, is as follows: NAGVMQNPRHLVRRRGQEARLRCSPMKGHSHVYWYRQLPEEGLKFMVYLQKENIIDESGMPKERFSAEFPKEGPSILRIQQVVRGDSAAYFCASSPNAPGGTGDSWEQYFGPGTRLTVT.

J is TRBJ2-3 and V is TRBV5-1; D ambiguous. This CDR3 contains 13 residues. CDR1 is SGHRS, CDR2 YFSETQ, per germline. The V end lost 5 bases, the J end lost 4 bases, and 11 bases lay between the germline ends. The DNA of the CDR3 is TGCGCCAGCAGGTTGACGGGCTCAGATACGCAGTATTTT. Residues: CASRLTGSDTQYF.

The chain links TRBV6-5 to TRBJ1-1; D might be TRBD1 (5 bases). V shed 7 bases and J shed 6 bases, with 15 bases lying between them. Germline loops: CDR1 MNHEY, CDR2 SVGAGI. The CDR3 extends over 13 amino acids. The CDR3 nucleotides read TGTGCCAGCACTCAAAGGGGAGGGGCTGAAGCTTTCTTT. Amino acids: CASTQRGGAEAFF.

The DNA of the CDR3 is TGTGCCAGCTCATCAATTGGGGAGGCAGGCGAAAAACTGTTTTTT. Translation gives CASSSIGEAGEKLFF. This chain links TRBV18 with TRBJ1-4; D gene uncertain. The CDR3 consists of 15 residues. The germline CDR1 and CDR2 sequences are KGHSH and LQKENI. With 5 bases removed from V and 8 bases from J, the gap between germline ends came to 18 bases.